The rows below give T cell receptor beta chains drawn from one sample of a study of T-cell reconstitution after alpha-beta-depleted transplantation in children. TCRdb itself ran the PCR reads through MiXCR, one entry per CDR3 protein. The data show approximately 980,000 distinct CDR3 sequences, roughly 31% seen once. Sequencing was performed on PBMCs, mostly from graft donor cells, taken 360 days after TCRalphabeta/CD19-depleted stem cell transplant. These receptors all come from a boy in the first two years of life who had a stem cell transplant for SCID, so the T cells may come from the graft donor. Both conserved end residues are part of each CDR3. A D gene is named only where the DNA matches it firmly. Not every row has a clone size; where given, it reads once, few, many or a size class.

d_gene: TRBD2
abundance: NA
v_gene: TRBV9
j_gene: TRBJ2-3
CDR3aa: CASSPRRSGADTQYF
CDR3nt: TGTGCCAGCAGCCCCCGTCGAAGCGGGGCAGATACGCAGTATTTT

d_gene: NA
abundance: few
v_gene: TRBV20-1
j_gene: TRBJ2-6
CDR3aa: CSATDISGANVLTF
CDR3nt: TGCAGTGCTACTGATATCTCTGGGGCCAACGTCCTGACTTTC

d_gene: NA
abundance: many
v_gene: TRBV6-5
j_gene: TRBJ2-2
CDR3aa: CASSYSAPYTGELFF
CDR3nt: TGTGCCAGCAGTTACTCTGCACCTTACACCGGGGAGCTGTTTTTT

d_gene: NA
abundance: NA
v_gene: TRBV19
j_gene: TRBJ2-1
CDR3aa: CASSMGGPTMSSYNEQFF
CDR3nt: TGTGCCAGTAGTATGGGGGGCCCCACCATGAGCTCCTACAATGAGCAGTTCTTC

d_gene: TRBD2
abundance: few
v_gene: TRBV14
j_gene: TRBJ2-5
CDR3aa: CASSQDGLAGQYF
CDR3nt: TGTGCCAGCAGCCAAGATGGTCTAGCGGGCCAGTACTTC

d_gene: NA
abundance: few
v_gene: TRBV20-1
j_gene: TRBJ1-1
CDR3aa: CSARYAGRQDTEAFF
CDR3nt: TGCAGTGCTAGATATGCAGGAAGGCAGGACACTGAAGCTTTCTTT

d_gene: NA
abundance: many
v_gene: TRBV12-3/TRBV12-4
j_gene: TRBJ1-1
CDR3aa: CASSSTLNTEAFF
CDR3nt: TGTGCCAGCAGTAGTACCCTGAACACTGAAGCTTTCTTT

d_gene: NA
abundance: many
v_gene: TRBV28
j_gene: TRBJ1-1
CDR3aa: CASSLPRDRSWAEAFF
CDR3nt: TGTGCCAGCAGTCTGCCCAGGGACCGGTCTTGGGCTGAAGCTTTCTTT

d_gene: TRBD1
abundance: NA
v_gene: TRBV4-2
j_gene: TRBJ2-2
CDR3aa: CASSQGLTGSLTGELFF
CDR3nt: TGTGCCAGCAGCCAAGGGTTGACAGGGTCGCTGACCGGGGAGCTGTTTTTT

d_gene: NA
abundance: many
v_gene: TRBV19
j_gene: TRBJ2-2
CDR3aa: CASRLSRDTGELFF
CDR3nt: TGTGCCAGTCGGTTGTCCCGGGACACCGGGGAGCTGTTTTTT

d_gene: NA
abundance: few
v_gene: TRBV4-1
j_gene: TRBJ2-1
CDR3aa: CASSQRQGPLGEQFF
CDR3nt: TGCGCCAGCAGCCAACGGCAGGGGCCCCTCGGGGAGCAGTTCTTC

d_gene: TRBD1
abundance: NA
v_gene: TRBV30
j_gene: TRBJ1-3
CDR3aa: CACHRGNGNTIYF
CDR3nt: TGTGCCTGCCACAGGGGTAACGGAAACACCATATATTTT

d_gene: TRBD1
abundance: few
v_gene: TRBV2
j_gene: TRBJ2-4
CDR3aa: CASSEEGQIRVNIQYF
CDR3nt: TGTGCCAGCAGTGAAGAGGGACAGATAAGAGTTAACATTCAGTACTTC

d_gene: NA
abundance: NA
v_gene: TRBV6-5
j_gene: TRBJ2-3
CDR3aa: CASSSTRGVTDTQYF
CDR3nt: TGTGCCAGCAGTTCGACCAGGGGTGTCACAGATACGCAGTATTTT

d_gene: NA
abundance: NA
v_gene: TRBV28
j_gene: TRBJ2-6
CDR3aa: CASIHTGPGANVLTF
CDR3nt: TGTGCCAGCATCCATACAGGGCCTGGGGCCAACGTCCTGACTTTC

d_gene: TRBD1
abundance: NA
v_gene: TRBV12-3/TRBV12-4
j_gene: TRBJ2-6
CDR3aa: CASSFDGGQGSGANVLTF
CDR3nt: TGTGCCAGCAGTTTCGATGGCGGACAGGGCTCTGGGGCCAACGTCCTGACTTTC

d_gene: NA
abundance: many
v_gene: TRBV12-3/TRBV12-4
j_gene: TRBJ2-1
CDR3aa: CASSLRVGGEQFF
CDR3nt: TGTGCCAGCAGTTTAAGGGTGGGGGGTGAGCAGTTCTTC

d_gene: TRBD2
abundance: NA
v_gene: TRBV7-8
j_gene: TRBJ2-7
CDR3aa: CASSWGAGGYSYEQYF
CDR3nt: TGTGCCAGCAGCTGGGGCGCGGGGGGTTACTCCTACGAGCAGTACTTC

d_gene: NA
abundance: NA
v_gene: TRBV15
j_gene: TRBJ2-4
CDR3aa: CATSRGGFREIAKNIQYF
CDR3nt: TGTGCCACCAGCAGAGGGGGGTTTCGGGAGATAGCCAAAAACATTCAGTACTTC

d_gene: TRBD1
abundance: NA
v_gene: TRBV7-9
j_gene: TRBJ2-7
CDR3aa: CASSFGDSLVGEQYF
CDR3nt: TGTGCCAGCAGCTTCGGGGACAGCCTCGTAGGCGAGCAGTACTTC

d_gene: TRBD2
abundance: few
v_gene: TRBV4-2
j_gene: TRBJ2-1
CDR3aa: CASSLPTSGSYNEQFF
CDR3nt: TGTGCCAGCAGCCTCCCGACTAGCGGGTCCTATAATGAGCAGTTCTTC

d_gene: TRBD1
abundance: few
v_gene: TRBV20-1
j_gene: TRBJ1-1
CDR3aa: CSARPRGRGTEAFF
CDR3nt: TGCAGTGCTCGCCCCAGGGGGCGGGGGACTGAAGCTTTCTTT

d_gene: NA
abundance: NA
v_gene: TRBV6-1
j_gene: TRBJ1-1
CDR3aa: CASRIPGNTEAFF
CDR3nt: TGTGCCAGCAGGATTCCGGGGAACACTGAAGCTTTCTTT